This T cell receptor (beta chain) was obtained from a study of blood T cell repertoires in COVID-19 (TCRdb year 2020). About the study as a whole: Samples from collaborators originated in the United States, Italy and Spain and spanned both the acute and convalescent phases of COVID-19. The material from the prospective study consisted of cDNA or gDNA derived from T cells, B-cell-depleted T cells, or PBMCs. Deeply sampled blood TCRbeta repertoires from subjects exposed to, actively infected with, or recovered from COVID-19 were included in the dataset. The repertoires were released in a freely available public database meant as a resource for research on the immune response to SARS-CoV-2. The samples were drawn from the first 160 participants of the ongoing ImmuneRACE study and from more than 1,000 subjects provided by 6 global collaborators. Sample metadata almost always included a de-identified subject ID, COVID-19 status, age in years and sex. Where available, HLA class I and class II types were taken from metadata supplied by the sample provider and were not determined by assay-based typing. Results and caveats for the whole study, not just this receptor: Clinical and demographic metadata were provided uncurated, with the amount varying by source and participant.

Details on this clone: Its antigen remains unidentified. It has no much larger one-base neighbor in the sample; base qualities were not kept.

Based on the germline V gene, the CDR1 and CDR2 sequences are MDHEN and SYDVKM. Measured from the cysteine to the phenylalanine, the CDR3 is 12 residues long. CDR3 DNA is the only sequence kept; it has 36 bases, read in frame from the first base. V is pared back by 5 bases and J by 2 bases, with 3 bases lying between the germline termini. The immunoSEQ Assay, a bias-controlled multiplex PCR, was used to amplify TCRbeta CDR3 regions from genomic DNA. In the original analysis: Nucleated cell counts per sample were estimated from amplification of reference gene primers within the assay. To quantify the absolute abundance of each unique TCRbeta CDR3 rearrangement, sequence reads were collapsed and filtered. For each sample, productive Simpson clonality was calculated as the square root of Simpson's diversity index across productive rearrangements. TCRdb took this table from immuneACCESS and kept in-frame rearrangements with V and J called. Such tables lack part of the clones; where checked against another copy, unresolved V genes explain under half of the gap, and the rest is unexplained. The V and J calls and the clone size are those of that table, but D and trimming were determined from the DNA. Present in this sample are around 150,000 clones, roughly 80% of which were seen just once. The top ten constitute 11% of the sample.

Another Seattle source contributed samples from volunteer blood donors who had recovered from COVID-19. Collaborating institutions collected whole blood in K2EDTA tubes following their own protocols. For TCRbeta analysis, collaborators shipped samples in one of three forms: frozen whole blood, isolated PBMCs, or DNA extracted from either of those sample types. The source is a man aged 60 to 69 who had recovered from COVID-19. In this chain, TRBV28 is recombined with TRBJ2-2, with no reliable assignment of the D segment. Input material: peripheral blood. The nucleotides are TGTGCCAGCAGTCTAAACACCGGGGAGCTGTTTTTT. Its protein product is CASSLNTGELFF. Reference TRBV28 and TRBJ2-2 proteins supply the regions before and after the CDR3; the full variable domain is: DVKVTQSSRYLVKRTGEKVFLECVQDMDHENMFWYRQDPGLGLRLIYFSYDVKMKEKGDIPEGYSVSREKKERFSLILESASTNQTSMYLCASSLNTGELFFGEGSRLTVL.